The present TCR beta chain was sequenced within a study of blood T cell repertoires in COVID-19. Overall study context: From the United States, Italy and Spain came samples of acute and convalescent COVID-19. The cDNA or gDNA used as material had been derived from T cells, B-cell-depleted T cells, or PBMCs.

This clone has at least ten counts. This CDR3 comprises 14 residues. The junction had 5 bases not matched to a gene; V was cut back by 6 bases and J by 3 bases. The V gene's germline CDR1 is MDHEN and CDR2 SYDVKM. Per the authors' pipeline: Counts of nucleated cells, estimated from reference gene primer amplification, were obtained. Only in-frame clones appear in the TCRdb table, and some are missing; sequencing was by immunoSEQ multiplex PCR. V and J calls and clone size are as listed in that table; D and trimming were resolved from the DNA. Among roughly 300,000 clones listed, approximately 88% were seen once.

Sequenced material: peripheral blood. The J gene is TRBJ1-5, the V gene TRBV28, with 7 positions matching TRBD1. This receptor was identified in a man in his late teens or twenties who had recovered from COVID-19. Here the CDR3 DNA reads TGTGCCAGCAGCCGTACAGGGGTCAATCAGCCCCAGCATTTT. It yields the protein CASSRTGVNQPQHF.